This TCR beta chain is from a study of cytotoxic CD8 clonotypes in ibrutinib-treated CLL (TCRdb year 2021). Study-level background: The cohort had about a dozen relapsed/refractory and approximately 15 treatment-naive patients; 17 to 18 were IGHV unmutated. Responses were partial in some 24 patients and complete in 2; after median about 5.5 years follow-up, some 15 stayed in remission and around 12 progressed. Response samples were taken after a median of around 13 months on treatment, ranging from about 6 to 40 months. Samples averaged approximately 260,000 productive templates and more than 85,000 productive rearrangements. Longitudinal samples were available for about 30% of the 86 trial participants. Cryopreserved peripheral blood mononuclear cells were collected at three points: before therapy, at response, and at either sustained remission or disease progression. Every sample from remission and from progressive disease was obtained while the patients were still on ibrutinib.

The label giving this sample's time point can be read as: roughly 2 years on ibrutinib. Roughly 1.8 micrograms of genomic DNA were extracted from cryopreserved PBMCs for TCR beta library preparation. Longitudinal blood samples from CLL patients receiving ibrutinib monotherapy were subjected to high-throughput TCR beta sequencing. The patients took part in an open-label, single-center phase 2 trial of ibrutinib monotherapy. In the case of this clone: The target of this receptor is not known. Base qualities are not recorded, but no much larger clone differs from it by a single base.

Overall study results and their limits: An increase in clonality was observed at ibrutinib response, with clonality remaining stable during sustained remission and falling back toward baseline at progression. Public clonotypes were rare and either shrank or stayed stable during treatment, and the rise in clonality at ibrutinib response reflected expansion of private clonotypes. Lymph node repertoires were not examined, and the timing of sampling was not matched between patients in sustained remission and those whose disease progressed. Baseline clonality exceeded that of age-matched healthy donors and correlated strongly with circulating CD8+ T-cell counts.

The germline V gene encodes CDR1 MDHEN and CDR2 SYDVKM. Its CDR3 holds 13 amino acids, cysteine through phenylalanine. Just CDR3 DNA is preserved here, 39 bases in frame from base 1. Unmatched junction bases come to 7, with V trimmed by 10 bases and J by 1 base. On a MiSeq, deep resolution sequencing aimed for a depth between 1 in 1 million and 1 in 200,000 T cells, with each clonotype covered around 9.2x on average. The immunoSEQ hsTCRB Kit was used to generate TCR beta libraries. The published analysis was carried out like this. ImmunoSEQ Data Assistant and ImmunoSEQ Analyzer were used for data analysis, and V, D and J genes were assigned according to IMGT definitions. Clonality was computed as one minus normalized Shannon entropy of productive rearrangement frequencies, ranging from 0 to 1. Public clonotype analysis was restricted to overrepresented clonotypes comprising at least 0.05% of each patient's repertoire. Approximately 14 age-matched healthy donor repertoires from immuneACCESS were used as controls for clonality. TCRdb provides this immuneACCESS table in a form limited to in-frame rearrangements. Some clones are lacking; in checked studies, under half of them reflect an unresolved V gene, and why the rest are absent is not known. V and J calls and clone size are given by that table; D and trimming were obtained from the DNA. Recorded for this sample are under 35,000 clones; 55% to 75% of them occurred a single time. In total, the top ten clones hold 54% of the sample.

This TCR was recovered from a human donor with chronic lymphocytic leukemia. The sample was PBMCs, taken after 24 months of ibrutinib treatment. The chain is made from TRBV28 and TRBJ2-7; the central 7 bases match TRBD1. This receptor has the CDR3 CATYRGSSYEQYF. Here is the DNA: TGTGCCACCTACAGGGGAAGTTCCTACGAGCAGTACTTC.